These T cell receptor beta chains were read from a single sample in a study of T cells after posttransplantation cyclophosphamide. The assay was immunoSEQ multiplex PCR, and TCRdb's table has in-frame clones only and misses some. This sample has about 7,300 clones; about 90% occur once, and the top ten carry approximately 4.1%. Sample: CD4+ T cells sorted from blood. All receptors derive from a woman aged 45-65 years in good health and a related stem cell transplant donor. CDR3s include the opening cysteine and the closing phenylalanine or tryptophan.

J gene	V gene	CDR3 length	CDR3 protein
TRBJ2-2	TRBV2	14	CATTLAANTGELFF
TRBJ2-5	TRBV5-6	13	CASSFTGQETQYF
TRBJ1-5	TRBV2	13	CAGQAGLNQPQHF
TRBJ2-2	TRBV7-8	16	CASRVLAGLNTGELFF
TRBJ2-3	TRBV6-5	16	CASSYSRELGTDTQYF
TRBJ2-1	TRBV6-1	15	CASRLDRGPSDEQFF
TRBJ2-3	TRBV5-1	12	CASSLDTDTQYF
TRBJ2-1	TRBV11-3	17	CASSLDEAGSSYNEQFF
TRBJ1-4	TRBV7-6	15	CASRLGTGEYEKLFF
TRBJ1-1	TRBV6-5	12	CASTRGNTEAFF
TRBJ2-5	TRBV21-1	14	CASTDESGQETQYF
TRBJ1-6	TRBV6-1	12	CASSYTGLPLHF
TRBJ2-1	TRBV7-8	14	CASSISSGDNEQFF
TRBJ1-1	TRBV11-3	14	CASSPTGGNTEAFF
TRBJ2-2	TRBV10-2	16	CASSEPTTGVSGELFF
TRBJ2-7	TRBV7-6	14	CASSSERETYEQYF
TRBJ2-7	TRBV11-3	14	CASSLSESSYEQYF
TRBJ2-5	TRBV5-4	13	CASSRDYQETQYF
TRBJ2-5	TRBV6-5	13	CASSGTAEGTQYF